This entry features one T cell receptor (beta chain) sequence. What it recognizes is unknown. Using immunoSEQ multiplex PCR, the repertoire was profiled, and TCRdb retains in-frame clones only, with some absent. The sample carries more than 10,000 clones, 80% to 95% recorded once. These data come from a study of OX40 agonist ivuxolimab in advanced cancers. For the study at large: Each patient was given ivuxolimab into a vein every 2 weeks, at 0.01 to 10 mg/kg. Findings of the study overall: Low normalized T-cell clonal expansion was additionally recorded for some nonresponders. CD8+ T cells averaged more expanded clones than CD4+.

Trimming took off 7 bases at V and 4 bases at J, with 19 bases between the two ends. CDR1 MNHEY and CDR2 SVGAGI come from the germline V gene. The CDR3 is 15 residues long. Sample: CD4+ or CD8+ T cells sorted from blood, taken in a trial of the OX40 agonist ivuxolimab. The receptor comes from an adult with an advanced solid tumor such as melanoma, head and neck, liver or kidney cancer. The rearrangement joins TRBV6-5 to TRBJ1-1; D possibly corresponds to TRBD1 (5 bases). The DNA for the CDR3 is TGTGCCAGCATCGGGACGACAGTGTTCGGCACTGAAGCTTTCTTT. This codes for CASIGTTVFGTEAFF.